The 23 T cell receptor beta chains listed next were all sequenced from one sample in a study of shared clonotypes between healthy human individuals. The repertoire was sequenced with immunoSEQ multiplex PCR; TCRdb's copy has only in-frame clones and lacks some. The sample lists some 2,500,000 clones, 85% to 95% occurring once. Sequencing input: naive CD4+ T cells from PBMCs. Subset indicated: CD45RA+ positively selected. These receptors came from a man between 18 and 29 years old in good health. Some clones in this sample may be carry-over from other donors' samples.

J is TRBJ2-4 and V is TRBV7-9; D is unresolved. V lost 3 bases and J lost 10, with 16 bases in between. This CDR3 is built from 14 residues. Germline lookup yields CDR1 SEHNR and CDR2 FQNEAQ (reference sequence). The CDR3 region is CASSLHQLPEIQYF. The CDR3 coding sequence is TGTGCCAGCAGCTTGCACCAATTGCCCGAAATTCAGTACTTC. Together with reference TRBV7-9 and TRBJ2-4, the CDR3 gives the full variable domain: DTGVSQNPRHKITKRGQNVTFRCDPISEHNRLYWYRQTLGQGPEFLTYFQNEAQLEKSRLLSDRFSAERPKGSFSTLEIQRTEQGDSAMYLCASSLHQLPEIQYFGAGTRLSVL.

The chain joins TRBV5-6 to TRBJ1-2; 10 bases are shared with TRBD1. Germline loops: CDR1 SGHDT, CDR2 YYEEEE. CDR3 size: 13 residues. Unmatched junction bases numbered 9, after V lost 2 bases and J lost 14 bases. The CDR3 sequence: CASSLGTGAPWTF. DNA for the CDR3: TGTGCCAGCAGCTTAGGGACAGGGGCTCCTTGGACCTTC.

The genes are TRBV28 and TRBJ2-7, with 12 positions matching TRBD1. Germline values: CDR1 MDHEN, CDR2 SYDVKM. This CDR3 comprises 18 residues. V trimming: 8 bases; J trimming: 4 bases; junction bases outside the gene matches: 18. The CDR3 here is CASGVRDRGLRRQYEQYF. The CDR3 DNA follows: TGTGCCAGCGGAGTGCGGGACAGGGGGCTCCGAAGACAATACGAGCAGTACTTC.

Note on this clone: Other DNA variants within this sample encode the same CDR3. The rearrangement joins TRBV5-1 to TRBJ1-5; D might be TRBD1 (5 bases). The V gene's germline CDR1 is SGHRS and CDR2 YFSETQ. V was shortened by 4 bases and J by 4 bases, with 12 bases between the two germline ends. The CDR3 sequence is 14 residues long. CDR3 in DNA: TGCGCCAGCAGCCCCCGGGCAGGGAATCAGCCCCAGCATTTT. This encodes CASSPRAGNQPQHF.

The genes are TRBV7-2 and TRBJ2-1; 8 bases line up with TRBD2. CDR3 length: 16 amino acids. Germline loops: CDR1 SGHTA, CDR2 FQGNSA. V lost 2 bases to trimming and J lost 6 bases; unmatched junction nucleotides: 9. The DNA for the CDR3 is TGTGCCAGCAGCTTATACGCCTACGGGAGGGCCAATGAGCAGTTCTTC. This codes for CASSLYAYGRANEQFF. Complete variable domain (other parts from reference TRBV7-2 and TRBJ2-1): GAGVSQSPSNKVTEKGKDVELRCDPISGHTALYWYRQSLGQGLEFLIYFQGNSAPDKSGLPSDRFSAERTGGSVSTLTIQRTQQEDSAVYLCASSLYAYGRANEQFFGPGTRLTVL.

The V call is TRBV5-1, the J call TRBJ1-5; D gene uncertain. The CDR3 length is 14 residues. Trimming removed 4 bases at V and 6 bases at J, with 14 bases between. CDR1 is SGHRS, CDR2 YFSETQ, per germline. CDR3 protein: CASSTGKEGQPQHF. As DNA, the CDR3 is TGCGCCAGCAGCACCGGGAAGGAGGGTCAGCCCCAGCATTTT.

The gene calls are TRBV7-3 and TRBJ2-1; no clear D gene. Germline V gene lookup returns CDR1 SGHTA and CDR2 FQGTGA. Trimming shortened V by 3 bases and J by 0 bases, and 6 bases separated the two germline ends. The CDR3 has 14 amino acids. In DNA form, the CDR3 reads TGTGCCAGCAGCTTCGGGCGCTCCTACAATGAGCAGTTCTTC. As protein: CASSFGRSYNEQFF.

CDR3 protein: CASSLAANEKLFF. The CDR3 coding sequence is TGTGCCAGCAGCTTGGCGGCGAATGAAAAACTGTTTTTT. This chain links TRBV5-5 with TRBJ1-4; D not certain. V was trimmed by 0 bases and J by 5 bases, leaving 5 bases between them. The CDR3 runs to 13 residues. Per the germline V gene, CDR1 is SGHKS and CDR2 is YYEKEE (reference sequence).

The V call is TRBV20-1, the J call TRBJ2-1; D possibly corresponds to TRBD2 (6 bases). CDR3 length: 11 residues. CDR1 and CDR2 (germline): DFQATT, SNEGSKA (reference sequence). For the CDR3, the DNA is TGCGGGGGTAGCGGATACAATGAGCAGTTCTTC. Protein: CGGSGYNEQFF.

The chain joins TRBV5-1 to TRBJ1-2; 9 bases agree with TRBD1. There are 15 residues in the CDR3. Germline V gene sequence: CDR1 SGHRS, CDR2 YFSETQ. Losses at the gene ends were 4 bases for V and 4 bases for J; bases not matched to a gene: 8. The CDR3 protein is CASSPGTGSIYGYTF. The CDR3 DNA follows: TGCGCCAGCAGCCCTGGGACAGGGTCTATCTATGGCTACACCTTC. The entire variable domain, with the rest obtained from reference TRBV5-1 and TRBJ1-2, is as follows: KAGVTQTPRYLIKTRGQQVTLSCSPISGHRSVSWYQQTPGQGLQFLFEYFSETQRNKGNFPGRFSGRQFSNSRSEMNVSTLELGDSALYLCASSPGTGSIYGYTFGSGTRLTVV.

A few counts support this clone. The genes are TRBV6-1 and TRBJ1-5; 10 bases are a match to TRBD1. The CDR3 is 14 residues long. Germline CDR1 is MNHNS and CDR2 is SASEGT. V lost 8 bases to trimming and J lost 2 bases; unmatched junction nucleotides: 3. CDR3 nucleotide sequence: TGTGCCAGCGGGGACAGGGGAGGCAATCAGCCCCAGCATTTT. Translated: CASGDRGGNQPQHF.

The V call is TRBV7-3, the J call TRBJ2-1, with TRBD2 matching over 7 bases. V was clipped by 5 bases and J by 6 bases; unmatched bases: 10. The germline CDR1 and CDR2 sequences are SGHTA and FQGTGA. This CDR3 has 15 amino acids. CDR3 coding DNA: TGTGCCAGCAGCGTCGGGTCGGGGAGGGTCAATGAGCAGTTCTTC. This codes for CASSVGSGRVNEQFF.

This chain joins TRBV6-5 and TRBJ1-2; 8 bases fit TRBD1. This CDR3 region has 14 residues. J was trimmed by 8 bases and V by 3 bases; bases with no gene match: 8. From germline, CDR1 is MNHEY and CDR2 SVGAGI. The CDR3 coding sequence is TGTGCCAGCAGTTATTCCCAGGGGGCGCTGGGCTACACCTTC. Its protein product is CASSYSQGALGYTF.

This clone was seen only once. V and J are TRBV10-3 and TRBJ1-2; weak D call: TRBD1 (5 bases). V lost 10 bases and J lost 8, with 23 bases in between. CDR1 and CDR2 from the germline V gene are ENHRY and SYGVKD. This CDR3 spans 14 amino acids. The CDR3 bases are TGTGCCACCATTCACGGGGACGAAGGCTGGGGCTACACCTTC. It codes for CATIHGDEGWGYTF.

The V gene is TRBV25-1, the J gene TRBJ2-1; D is perhaps TRBD1 (7 bases). Germline V CDR1 and CDR2: MGHDK, SYGVNS. Trimming removed 3 bases from V and 9 bases from J, with 9 bases in between. The CDR3 spans 12 residues. The CDR3 DNA is TGTGCCAGCAGTGAGCAGGGGGGTGAGCAGTTCTTC. It codes for CASSEQGGEQFF.

The V call is TRBV5-1, the J call TRBJ2-5; TRBD1 matches at 11 bases. CDR1 SGHRS and CDR2 YFSETQ come from the germline V gene. The CDR3 loop spans 15 amino acids. The junction had 6 bases not matched to a gene; V was cut back by 3 bases and J by 5 bases. Here the CDR3 DNA reads TGCGCCAGCAGCTCGAGGACAGGGGGCATTGAGACCCAGTACTTC. Protein sequence: CASSSRTGGIETQYF.

The CDR3 DNA reads TGTGCCAGCGGCCGAAGCTCGGGAGACTACGAGCAGTACTTC. Translating gives CASGRSSGDYEQYF. This chain joins TRBV6-5 and TRBJ2-7; D possibly corresponds to TRBD2 (6 bases). CDR3 size: 14 residues. Trimming took 8 bases from V and 3 from J, leaving 17 bases between them. CDR1 is MNHEY, CDR2 SVGAGI, per germline.

V gene TRBV4-3 combines with J gene TRBJ2-3; D perhaps matches TRBD2 (5 bases). The CDR3 has 14 residues. Trimming took off 0 bases at V and 9 bases at J, with 13 bases between the two ends. Looked up from germline, CDR1 is LGHNA and CDR2 is YSLEER. The CDR3 region has the DNA TGCGCCAGCAGCCAAGAACAGAGGGCCGACACGCAGTATTTT. It yields the protein CASSQEQRADTQYF.

In regard to this clone: Within the sample, other DNA sequences also encode this same CDR3. The V and J genes are TRBV2 and TRBJ2-3; D perhaps matches TRBD2 (5 bases). Germline V gene sequence: CDR1 SNHLY, CDR2 FYNNEI. Trimming removed 4 bases from V and 0 bases from J, with 11 bases in between. This CDR3 spans 15 amino acids. CDR3 amino acids: CASSALGGSTDTQYF. CDR3 bases: TGTGCCAGCAGTGCCCTAGGCGGGAGCACAGATACGCAGTATTTT.

The table lists this clone with a few counts. The chain uses TRBV20-1 and TRBJ1-1, with no clear D. In germline, CDR1 is DFQATT, CDR2 SNEGSKA (reference sequence). The CDR3 has 11 amino acids. V shed 4 bases and J shed 2 bases, with 5 bases lying between them. CDR3 sequence reads: CSANGNTEAFF. The CDR3 DNA is TGCAGTGCTAATGGCAACACTGAAGCTTTCTTT.

This clone came up once. The junction departs from germline at one end; a sequencing error may be responsible. V and J are TRBV5-4 and TRBJ2-1; D is possibly TRBD1 (6 bases). Germline V CDR1 and CDR2: SGHNT, YYREEE (reference sequence). The length of the CDR3 is 14 residues. CDR3 sequence: CASSLTGLENPALF. The CDR3 DNA reads as TGTGCCAGCAGCTTGACAGGGTTGGAGAATCCAGCCCTCTTC.

This clone was recorded once. The chain links TRBV6-4 to TRBJ2-3, with a possible D match to TRBD1 (6 bases). The V and J ends lost 2 bases and 1 base respectively, with 10 bases between them. The CDR3 contains 15 residues. Germline values: CDR1 MRHNA, CDR2 SNTAGT. CDR3 protein: CASSDRGSGTDTQYF. The CDR3 DNA reads as TGTGCCAGCAGTGACAGGGGGTCGGGCACAGATACGCAGTATTTT.

CDR3 amino acids: CASSLIGAHEQFF. The CDR3 nucleotides read TGTGCCAGCAGCTTGATTGGAGCGCATGAGCAGTTCTTC. This chain links TRBV11-3 with TRBJ2-1; D unresolved. The CDR3 extends over 13 amino acids. Trimming shortened V by 3 bases and J by 8 bases, and 11 bases separated the two germline ends. Per germline, CDR1 SGHNT and CDR2 YENEEA. Complete variable domain (other parts from reference TRBV11-3 and TRBJ2-1): EAGVVQSPRYKIIEKKQPVAFWCNPISGHNTLYWYLQNLGQGPELLIRYENEEAVDDSQLPKDRFSAERLKGVDSTLKIQPAELGDSAVYLCASSLIGAHEQFFGPGTRLTVL.